Following are 32 T cell receptor beta chains from one sample sequenced in a study of T cell repertoires in cytomegalovirus infection. TCRdb fed the reads into MiXCR, producing one record per CDR3 protein. The table shows about 500,000 distinct CDR3 sequences, with roughly a third occurring only once. Which antigens these TCRs recognize remains unknown. The specimen was cultured PBMCs, collected from culture after CMV antigen stimulation. These receptors were taken from a human donor in good health (CMV status not recorded). Some clones in this sample may be carry-over from other donors' samples.

The V and J genes are TRBV7-9 and TRBJ1-1; TRBD1 agrees at 7 bases. Germline CDR1 reads SEHNR; CDR2 reads FQNEAQ (reference sequence). Unmatched junction bases numbered 7, after V lost 3 bases and J lost 3 bases. The CDR3 is 15 amino acids. In DNA, the CDR3 is TGTGCCAGCAGCTTGCTTGCAGGGGGTGACACTGAAGCTTTCTTT. Protein: CASSLLAGGDTEAFF.

This clonotype was observed many times. The rearrangement links TRBV12-3 or TRBV12-4 to TRBJ2-7; D is undetermined. The CDR3 spans 13 residues. V was shortened by 3 bases and J by 6 bases, with 12 bases between the two germline ends. The CDR3 bases are TGTGCCAGCAGTTTTAGGGCCGCGGCCGAGCAGTACTTC. The encoded protein is CASSFRAAAEQYF.

The V gene is TRBV20-1, the J gene TRBJ1-2; the D gene is possibly TRBD1 (5 bases). CDR1 is DFQATT, CDR2 SNEGSKA, per germline (reference sequence). V was shortened by 6 bases and J by 0 bases, with 17 bases between the two germline ends. The CDR3 runs to 15 residues. The DNA of the CDR3 is TGCAGTGCCGAGGTTCGGGCAGGGTCTAACTATGGCTACACCTTC. As protein: CSAEVRAGSNYGYTF.

V usage is TRBV12-3 or TRBV12-4 and J usage is TRBJ2-5, with 10 bases lining up with TRBD2. V shed 0 bases and J 1 base; nucleotides not matched to a gene: 5. The CDR3 sequence is 17 residues long. The DNA for the CDR3 is TGTGCCAGCAGTTTAGCGCTAACTAGCGGGATCCAAGAGACCCAGTACTTC. It specifies CASSLALTSGIQETQYF.

This clonotype came up many times. The chain joins TRBV7-2 to TRBJ2-7; 10 bases match TRBD2. V was pared by 5 bases and J by 4 bases, with 5 bases of the junction left unmatched. Germline-derived CDR1 and CDR2 are SGHTA and FQGNSA. This CDR3 has 14 residues. The chain's CDR3 is CASSRTSGKYEQYF. As DNA, the CDR3 is TGTGCCAGCAGCCGAACTAGCGGGAAATACGAGCAGTACTTC.

Only a few counts were recorded for this clonotype. The V and J genes are TRBV6-5 and TRBJ2-5; D might be TRBD2 (6 bases). The V end lost 6 bases, the J end lost 7 bases, and 21 bases lay between the germline ends. This CDR3 region has 15 residues. Germline-derived CDR1 and CDR2 are MNHEY and SVGAGI. The CDR3: CASSTRQWYGGTQYF. DNA for the CDR3: TGTGCCAGCAGCACCCGTCAGTGGTACGGGGGGACCCAGTACTTC.

This clonotype was found many times. The chain carries TRBV6-1 and TRBJ1-4, with 9 bases that match TRBD1. The CDR3 is 13 residues long. Per germline, CDR1 MNHNS and CDR2 SASEGT. The trim removed 7 bases at V and 7 bases at J, leaving 4 bases unmatched. CDR3 in amino acids: CASTGQGAEKLFF. The CDR3 nucleotides are TGTGCCAGCACGGGACAGGGTGCTGAAAAACTGTTTTTT.

This clonotype was detected only a few times. The chain uses TRBV7-9 and TRBJ2-2, with a tentative D call TRBD2 (5 bases). Germline V gene sequence: CDR1 SEHNR, CDR2 FQNEAQ (reference sequence). The CDR3 totals 14 residues. The ends were cut back, 3 bases at V and 3 bases at J, with 8 bases in the middle. The CDR3 DNA reads TGTGCCAGCAGCTTTGAGGGATACACCGGGGAGCTGTTTTTT. It translates to CASSFEGYTGELFF. Looking up the rest from reference TRBV7-9 and TRBJ2-2 gives the full variable domain: DTGVSQNPRHKITKRGQNVTFRCDPISEHNRLYWYRQTLGQGPEFLTYFQNEAQLEKSRLLSDRFSAERPKGSFSTLEIQRTEQGDSAMYLCASSFEGYTGELFFGEGSRLTVL.

The sample holds a few counts of this clonotype. This chain uses TRBV6-2 or TRBV6-3 with TRBJ2-5; no definite D call. CDR1 and CDR2 (germline): MNHEY, SVGEGT. V was clipped by 2 bases and J by 9 bases, with 13 bases between them. This CDR3 spans 13 amino acids. This chain's CDR3 is CASSYPSSEAQYF. CDR3 coding DNA: TGTGCCAGCAGTTACCCAAGTTCGGAAGCCCAGTACTTC.

This clonotype turned up a few times. This sequence joins TRBV7-3 and TRBJ1-1; no firm D call. V was shortened by 0 bases and J by 2 bases, with 10 bases between the two germline ends. This CDR3 region has 15 residues. Looked up from germline, CDR1 is SGHTA and CDR2 is FQGTGA. The CDR3 nucleotides are TGTGCCAGCAGCTTAACCATCCAGGCCAACACTGAAGCTTTCTTT. Translated: CASSLTIQANTEAFF.

This chain joins TRBV7-2 and TRBJ1-2, with D uncertain. The CDR3 has 16 residues. Trimming took 4 bases from V and 5 from J, leaving 20 bases between them. The V gene's germline CDR1 is SGHTA and CDR2 FQGNSA. The CDR3 spells CASSSLTTQDWYGYTF. In nucleotides, the CDR3 is TGTGCCAGCAGCTCTCTAACGACCCAGGATTGGTATGGCTACACCTTC.

As to this clonotype: At one of its ends the junction is not consistent with the germline gene, which may arise from a read error. The chain couples TRBV6-2 or TRBV6-3 to TRBJ2-7, with D perhaps matching TRBD2 (6 bases). The CDR3 runs to 16 residues. Germline CDR1 and CDR2: MNHEY and SVGEGT. The CDR3: CASSYSLQGSDYEQYF. Here the CDR3 DNA reads TGTGCCAGCAGTTACTCGTTGCAGGGTTCGGACTACGAGCAATACTTC.

This chain uses TRBV7-9 with TRBJ1-1; D is unclear. Trimming shortened V by 2 bases and J by 10 bases, and 11 bases separated the two germline ends. Looked up from germline, CDR1 is SEHNR and CDR2 is FQNEAQ (reference sequence). The length of the CDR3 is 12 residues. The CDR3 bases are TGTGCCAGCAGCTTACCGAACGGGTTAGCTTTCTTT. Its protein product is CASSLPNGLAFF.

In its sample, this clonotype was seen once. V and J are TRBV12-3 or TRBV12-4 and TRBJ1-2; TRBD1 matches 12 bases. The length of the CDR3 is 15 residues. Trimming cost V 6 bases and J 3 bases; bases outside gene matches: 5. In DNA form, the CDR3 reads TGTGCCAGCAGCCGGGGACAGGGGGCTGACTATGGCTACACCTTC. Translating gives CASSRGQGADYGYTF.

The rearrangement joins TRBV28 to TRBJ2-7; 9 bases fit TRBD2. Germline assignment: CDR1 MDHEN and CDR2 SYDVKM. With 8 bases clipped from V and 3 bases from J, the junction kept 8 bases outside the gene matches. The CDR3 is 14 residues long. For the CDR3, the DNA is TGTGCCAGCGCTGAGGGGCGGGAGGGCTACGAGCAGTACTTC. Protein: CASAEGREGYEQYF.

This chain uses TRBV7-2 with TRBJ1-1; TRBD1 agrees at 7 bases. This CDR3 is built from 14 residues. The V gene end was trimmed by 6 bases and the J gene end by 1 base; junction bases not matched to a gene: 5. Germline V lookup: CDR1 SGHTA, CDR2 FQGNSA. CDR3 sequence: CASRTRGENTEAFF. CDR3 DNA sequence: TGTGCCAGCAGGACCAGGGGGGAGAACACTGAAGCTTTCTTT.

The chain joins TRBV7-2 to TRBJ2-7; 8 bases agree with TRBD2. With 5 bases clipped from V and 4 bases from J, the junction kept 7 bases outside the gene matches. The CDR3 is 14 amino acids. Germline V lookup: CDR1 SGHTA, CDR2 FQGNSA. This chain's CDR3 is CASSTGLEGYEQYF. The CDR3 bases are TGTGCCAGCAGCACGGGACTAGAGGGTTACGAGCAGTACTTC.

There are a few counts of this clonotype. V is TRBV7-9 and J is TRBJ2-1; 11 nucleotides align to TRBD1. After removal of 4 bases from V and 4 bases from J, the junction contained 3 bases not matched to a gene. Germline V gene data show CDR1 as SEHNR and CDR2 as FQNEAQ (reference sequence). The CDR3 totals 15 residues. CDR3: CASSSGQGAYNEQFF. The CDR3, as DNA: TGTGCCAGCAGCTCCGGACAGGGGGCATACAATGAGCAGTTCTTC.

The V and J genes are TRBV7-2 and TRBJ2-7; perhaps TRBD2 as D (6 bases). Between the trimmed V and J ends, which lost 5 bases and 4 bases, there was a span of 18 bases. The germline V gene encodes CDR1 SGHTA and CDR2 FQGNSA. CDR3 length: 15 amino acids. The CDR3 protein is CASSRTWGERYEQYF. The CDR3 DNA is TGTGCCAGCAGCAGAACCTGGGGGGAGAGGTACGAGCAGTACTTC.

This clonotype showed up just a few times. The CDR3 reads CASSYTGTGVLGGNTIYF. CDR3 DNA: TGTGCCAGCAGTTACACCGGGACAGGGGTCTTGGGTGGAAACACCATATATTTT. The chain has TRBV6-5 and TRBJ1-3, with 10 bases lining up with TRBD1. The germline V gene encodes CDR1 MNHEY and CDR2 SVGAGI. The CDR3 loop spans 18 amino acids. The trim removed 2 bases at V and 3 bases at J, leaving 10 bases unmatched.

V usage is TRBV4-1 and J usage is TRBJ1-5; no firm D call. This CDR3 is 17 amino acids long. The germline V gene has CDR1 MGHRA and CDR2 YSYEKL. V lost 3 bases, J lost 2 bases, and 17 bases lay in between. As DNA, the CDR3 is TGCGCCAGCAGCCAGTACGCCTTCTGGCAGGGCAATCAGCCCCAGCATTTT. Translation gives CASSQYAFWQGNQPQHF.

Only one count was recorded for this clonotype. The chain carries TRBV5-1 and TRBJ1-4; possible D gene TRBD1, 5 bases. Germline V gene data show CDR1 as SGHRS and CDR2 as YFSETQ. The CDR3 extends over 15 amino acids. Trimming shortened V by 6 bases and J by 4 bases, and 16 bases separated the two germline ends. CDR3 nucleotides: TGCGCCAGCACCCTCACGGGACGGAATAATGAAAAACTGTTTTTT. Protein sequence: CASTLTGRNNEKLFF.

V and J are TRBV7-2 and TRBJ2-5; D might be TRBD2 (5 bases). This CDR3 comprises 16 residues. With 1 base removed from V and 1 base from J, the gap between germline ends came to 13 bases. CDR1 SGHTA and CDR2 FQGNSA come from the germline V gene. The CDR3 DNA sequence: TGTGCCAGCAGCTTAGTCCCCGTAGGACTCCAAGAGACCCAGTACTTC. Its translation: CASSLVPVGLQETQYF.

The J gene is TRBJ2-1, the V gene TRBV6-2 or TRBV6-3; TRBD2 matches at 12 bases. The CDR3 is 15 amino acids. The germline CDR1 and CDR2 sequences are MNHEY and SVGEGT. J lost 8 bases, V lost 10 bases, and 12 bases had no gene match. CDR3: CATLKTSGSRHEQFF. CDR3 coding DNA: TGTGCCACCCTAAAGACTAGCGGGAGTAGGCATGAGCAGTTCTTC.

This clonotype was seen repeatedly, ten times or more. This chain connects TRBV7-6 to TRBJ2-1, with D tentatively TRBD2 (5 bases). This CDR3 is built from 15 residues. V was clipped by 3 bases and J by 6 bases, with 15 bases between them. The germline V gene encodes CDR1 SGHVS and CDR2 FNYEAQ. DNA for the CDR3: TGTGCCAGCAGCTTCCGCCCCCGAGAGGGCAATGAGCAGTTCTTC. It is translated as CASSFRPREGNEQFF.

This clonotype was found many times. The chain is built from TRBV7-2 and TRBJ2-7; possibly TRBD2 for D (6 bases). The germline V and J ends were trimmed by 3 bases and 6 bases, with 15 bases remaining between them. This CDR3 spans 14 amino acids. Germline CDR1 reads SGHTA; CDR2 reads FQGNSA. CDR3 DNA sequence: TGTGCCAGCAGCTTTGGCGCGCTCGGGGGCGAGCAGTACTTC. Protein: CASSFGALGGEQYF. Full variable domain (missing parts from reference TRBV7-2 and TRBJ2-7): GAGVSQSPSNKVTEKGKDVELRCDPISGHTALYWYRQSLGQGLEFLIYFQGNSAPDKSGLPSDRFSAERTGGSVSTLTIQRTQQEDSAVYLCASSFGALGGEQYFGPGTRLTVT.

This clonotype was observed many times. The chain carries TRBV6-1 and TRBJ1-1, with 7 bases aligning to TRBD1. Trimming at V came to 6 bases and at J to 3 bases, leaving 4 bases not matched to a gene. The CDR3 sequence is 13 residues long. Germline assignment: CDR1 MNHNS and CDR2 SASEGT. The CDR3 nucleotides read TGTGCCAGCAGCCATGACAGGGACACTGAAGCTTTCTTT. Protein product: CASSHDRDTEAFF.

This clonotype has a handful of counts. V is TRBV7-2 and J is TRBJ2-1; the match to TRBD2 covers 7 bases. V lost 5 bases and J lost 4; bases outside the gene matches: 8. This CDR3 comprises 15 residues. Germline V gives CDR1 SGHTA, CDR2 FQGNSA. In nucleotides, the CDR3 is TGTGCCAGCAGCCCTAGCGGTTTACCTTACAATGAGCAGTTCTTC. Its translation is CASSPSGLPYNEQFF.

V is TRBV4-1 and J is TRBJ1-1; D is possibly TRBD1 (5 bases). The V gene lost 2 bases and the J gene lost 1 base, with 11 bases spanning the gap. The CDR3 covers 15 residues. Germline V gene data show CDR1 as MGHRA and CDR2 as YSYEKL. DNA of the CDR3: TGCGCCAGCAGCCAACTGGGGCTGGCGAACACTGAAGCTTTCTTT. Encoded protein: CASSQLGLANTEAFF.

This sequence joins TRBV4-1 and TRBJ1-5, with D possibly being TRBD1 (5 bases). The CDR3 is 16 amino acids. Germline V CDR1 and CDR2: MGHRA, YSYEKL. V was clipped by 4 bases and J by 0 bases, with 13 bases between them. In nucleotides, the CDR3 is TGCGCCAGCAGCCGGACACCATCGGATAGCAATCAGCCCCAGCATTTT. This sequence encodes CASSRTPSDSNQPQHF.

Only a few counts were recorded for this clonotype. This chain links TRBV6-1 with TRBJ2-7; the D gene is possibly TRBD2 (6 bases). Trimming removed 5 bases at V and 0 bases at J, with 11 bases between. Germline CDR1 and CDR2: MNHNS and SASEGT. This CDR3 contains 14 residues. The CDR3 DNA reads TGTGCCAGCAGTCGGGACTTATTCTCCTACGAGCAGTACTTC. Its translation is CASSRDLFSYEQYF.

The chain is built from TRBV7-2 and TRBJ1-1; possible D gene TRBD1, 6 bases. V lost 4 bases and J lost 8, with 11 bases in between. Germline-derived CDR1 and CDR2 are SGHTA and FQGNSA. The CDR3 is 12 residues long. The CDR3 is CASSSLGGEAFF. Here the CDR3 DNA reads TGTGCCAGCAGCTCACTAGGGGGGGAAGCTTTCTTT.